The rows below give T cell receptor beta chains drawn from one sample of a study of blood T cell repertoires in COVID-19. Some clones are missing from TCRdb's copy, which holds only in-frame ones; the method was immunoSEQ multiplex PCR. Of about 85,000 clones listed, roughly 89% are singletons. The material sequenced was peripheral blood. These receptor sequences come from a woman aged 80 or older with active or convalescent COVID-19. Both conserved end residues are part of each CDR3. The order of the fields is D gene, J gene, V gene, clone size, CDR3 protein, CDR3 DNA. The D gene is left open where the match is weak. Some rows have no size entry. The others give once, few or many, or a class for an expanded clone.

>-|TRBJ1-1|TRBV28|-
CASSFPISGEAFF
TGTGCCAGCAGTTTCCCGATAAGCGGTGAAGCTTTCTTT
>TRBD2|TRBJ2-1|TRBV5-1|-
CASSLELAGDRRQFF
TGCGCCAGCAGCTTGGAGTTAGCGGGGGACCGGCGGCAGTTCTTC
>TRBD1|TRBJ1-5|TRBV15|-
CATSRAGGLSNQPQHF
TGTGCCACCAGCAGAGCAGGGGGGCTTAGCAATCAGCCCCAGCATTTT
>TRBD1|TRBJ2-6|TRBV9|-
CASSVEGQISSGANVLTF
TGTGCCAGCAGCGTAGAGGGACAGATAAGCTCTGGGGCCAACGTCCTGACTTTC
>-|TRBJ1-5|TRBV27|-
CASSLQQGTPQHF
TGTGCCAGCAGTTTGCAGCAGGGTACGCCCCAGCATTTT
>-|TRBJ2-7|TRBV7-2|-
CASSLAMEGREQYF
TGTGCCAGCAGCTTAGCGATGGAGGGTCGGGAGCAGTACTTC
>-|TRBJ2-7|TRBV27|-
CASRVQGTVLNNYEQYF
TGTGCCAGCAGGGTACAGGGGACTGTTCTGAATAACTACGAGCAGTACTTC
>-|TRBJ1-2|TRBV29-1|-
CSVGGSTYGYTF
TGCAGCGTTGGTGGGAGTACCTATGGCTACACCTTC
>-|TRBJ1-1|TRBV4-3|-
CASSQGALTTEAFF
TGCGCCAGCAGCCAAGGGGCGCTGACGACTGAAGCTTTCTTT
>-|TRBJ2-7|TRBV29-1|-
CSVQTGPYEQYF
TGCAGCGTTCAGACAGGCCCCTACGAGCAGTACTTC
>-|TRBJ1-1|TRBV11-2|-
CASSLERGGSEAFF
TGTGCCAGCAGCTTAGAGAGGGGGGGCAGTGAAGCTTTCTTT
>TRBD1|TRBJ1-2|TRBV27|-
CASSVRGLSNYGYTF
TGTGCCAGCAGTGTGAGGGGGCTCAGTAACTATGGCTACACCTTC
>TRBD1|TRBJ1-3|TRBV28|-
CASSSTGQGLNTIYF
TGTGCCAGCAGTTCGACGGGACAGGGATTAAACACCATATATTTT
>-|TRBJ2-5|TRBV25-1|-
CASSEQVYRETQYF
TGTGCCAGCAGTGAACAAGTGTATAGAGAGACCCAGTACTTC
>-|TRBJ2-7|TRBV19|-
CASSGAGRGSYEQYF
TGTGCCAGTAGCGGGGCGGGACGCGGGTCCTACGAGCAGTACTTC
>TRBD1|TRBJ2-6|TRBV7-3|-
CASSRQGAGANVLTF
TGTGCCAGCAGCAGACAGGGGGCTGGGGCCAACGTCCTGACTTTC
>TRBD1|TRBJ2-2|TRBV6-1|-
CASSDDRARAGELFF
TGTGCCAGCAGTGATGACAGGGCTAGGGCCGGGGAGCTGTTTTTT
>TRBD1|TRBJ1-1|TRBV3-1/TRBV3-2|-
CASSQRQGNTEAFF
TGTGCCAGCAGCCAACGACAGGGGAACACTGAAGCTTTCTTT
>-|TRBJ2-5|TRBV19|-
CASSIRGSFETQYF
TGTGCCAGTAGTATAAGGGGTAGTTTCGAGACCCAGTACTTC
>TRBD2|TRBJ2-6|TRBV28|once
CASSESGIGANVLTF
TGTGCCAGCAGCGAAAGCGGGATCGGGGCCAACGTCCTGACTTTC
>-|TRBJ2-3|TRBV5-4|-
CASSLSQGTDTQYF
TGTGCCAGCAGCTTGAGCCAGGGCACAGATACGCAGTATTTT
>-|TRBJ1-1|TRBV19|few
CASSINKNTEAFF
TGTGCCAGTAGTATTAATAAGAACACTGAAGCTTTCTTT
>TRBD2|TRBJ2-5|TRBV6-5|-
CASSSPGGLGETQYF
TGTGCCAGCAGCTCGCCGGGAGGGCTCGGTGAGACCCAGTACTTC
>TRBD2|TRBJ2-7|TRBV9|-
CASSVAVGRDEQYF
TGTGCCAGCAGCGTAGCGGTAGGGAGGGACGAGCAGTACTTC